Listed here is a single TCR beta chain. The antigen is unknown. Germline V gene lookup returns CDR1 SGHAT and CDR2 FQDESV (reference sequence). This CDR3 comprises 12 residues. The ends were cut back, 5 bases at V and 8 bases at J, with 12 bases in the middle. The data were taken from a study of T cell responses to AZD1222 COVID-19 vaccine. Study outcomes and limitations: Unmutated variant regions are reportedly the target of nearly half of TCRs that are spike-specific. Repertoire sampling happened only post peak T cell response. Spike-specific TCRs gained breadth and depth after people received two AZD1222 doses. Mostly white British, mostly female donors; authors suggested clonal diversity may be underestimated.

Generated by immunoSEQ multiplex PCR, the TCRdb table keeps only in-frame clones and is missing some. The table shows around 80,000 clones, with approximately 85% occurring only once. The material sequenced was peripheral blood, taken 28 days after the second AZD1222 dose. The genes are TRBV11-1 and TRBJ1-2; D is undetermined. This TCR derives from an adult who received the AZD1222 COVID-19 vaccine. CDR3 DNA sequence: TGTGCCAGCAGCCGAGAAAGCGCGGGCTACACCTTC. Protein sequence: CASSRESAGYTF.